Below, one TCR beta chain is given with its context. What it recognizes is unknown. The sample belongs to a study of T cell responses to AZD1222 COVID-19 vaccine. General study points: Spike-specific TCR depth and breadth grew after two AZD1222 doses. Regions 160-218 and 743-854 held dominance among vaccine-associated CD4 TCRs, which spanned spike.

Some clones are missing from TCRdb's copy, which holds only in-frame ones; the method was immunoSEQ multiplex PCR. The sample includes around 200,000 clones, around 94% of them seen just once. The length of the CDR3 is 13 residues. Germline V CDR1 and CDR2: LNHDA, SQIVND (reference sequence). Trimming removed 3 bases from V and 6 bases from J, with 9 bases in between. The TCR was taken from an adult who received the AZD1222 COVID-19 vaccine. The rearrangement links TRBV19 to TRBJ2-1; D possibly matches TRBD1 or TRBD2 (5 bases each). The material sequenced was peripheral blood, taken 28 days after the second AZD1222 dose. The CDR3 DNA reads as TGTGCCAGTAGTATTCGTGGGACCAATGAGCAGTTCTTC. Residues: CASSIRGTNEQFF.